The 23 T cell receptor beta chains in this list originate from one sample, sequenced in a study of blood T cell repertoires in COVID-19. Assay: immunoSEQ multiplex PCR; the TCRdb copy retains only in-frame clones and omits some. Among 95,000 to 150,000 clones listed, 90% were seen once. Sequencing was done on a sample of peripheral blood. These receptors were collected from a woman aged 60-70 years with COVID-19, enrolled during active disease.

This sequence joins TRBV5-1 and TRBJ2-7; 13 nucleotides agree with TRBD2. The CDR3 covers 16 residues. The V gene end was trimmed by 4 bases and the J gene end by 7 bases; junction bases not matched to a gene: 11. CDR1 and CDR2 (germline): SGHRS, YFSETQ. CDR3 sequence: CASSHPTSGGLEEQYF. Written as DNA, the CDR3 is TGCGCCAGCAGCCATCCGACTAGCGGGGGGTTAGAGGAGCAGTACTTC. Combining the CDR3 with reference TRBV5-1 and TRBJ2-7 gives the whole variable domain KAGVTQTPRYLIKTRGQQVTLSCSPISGHRSVSWYQQTPGQGLQFLFEYFSETQRNKGNFPGRFSGRQFSNSRSEMNVSTLELGDSALYLCASSHPTSGGLEEQYFGPGTRLTVT.

This clone was seen once. The DNA for the CDR3 is TGTGCCACCAGTGATACAGGGGTGACCCAGTACTTC. The encoded protein is CATSDTGVTQYF. This sequence joins TRBV24-1 and TRBJ2-5; 7 bases match TRBD1. The CDR3 runs to 12 residues. The ends lost 3 bases at V and 7 bases at J; junction bases unmatched: 1. Per germline, CDR1 KGHDR and CDR2 SFDVKD.

The chain links TRBV6-5 to TRBJ2-5; the D gene is possibly TRBD1 (5 bases). CDR3 length: 14 amino acids. Germline CDR1 reads MNHEY; CDR2 reads SVGAGI. The V end was cut by 2 bases, the J end by 1 base, with 8 bases between. DNA for the CDR3: TGTGCCAGCAGTTACAACAGGATCCAAGAGACCCAGTACTTC. This encodes CASSYNRIQETQYF.

The rearrangement links TRBV5-6 to TRBJ2-5; 10 bases agree with TRBD1. J was trimmed by 5 bases and V by 3 bases; bases with no gene match: 7. The CDR3 is 15 residues long. Germline-derived CDR1 and CDR2 are SGHDT and YYEEEE. CDR3 sequence: CASSYQTGGVETQYF. Written as DNA, the CDR3 is TGTGCCAGCAGCTACCAGACAGGGGGCGTTGAGACCCAGTACTTC. The entire variable domain, with the rest obtained from reference TRBV5-6 and TRBJ2-5, is as follows: DAGVTQSPTHLIKTRGQQVTLRCSPKSGHDTVSWYQQALGQGPQFIFQYYEEEERQRGNFPDRFSGHQFPNYSSELNVNALLLGDSALYLCASSYQTGGVETQYFGPGTRLLVL.

This clone appeared a few times. The chain uses TRBV4-1 and TRBJ1-1, with D hard to call. Looked up from germline, CDR1 is MGHRA and CDR2 is YSYEKL. The CDR3 extends over 15 amino acids. With 4 bases removed from V and 1 base from J, the gap between germline ends came to 13 bases. The CDR3 nucleotides read TGCGCCAGCAGCCCTATAGGAGTGGGGAACACTGAAGCTTTCTTT. Its protein product is CASSPIGVGNTEAFF.

This chain links TRBV4-3 with TRBJ2-2; D may be TRBD2 (6 bases). Germline CDR1 and CDR2: LGHNA and YSLEER. Trimming cost V 1 base and J 5 bases, with 11 bases left between them. The CDR3 totals 15 residues. The CDR3 is CASSQVGGWTGELFF. DNA of the CDR3: TGCGCCAGCAGCCAAGTGGGGGGATGGACCGGGGAGCTGTTTTTT.

The rearrangement joins TRBV7-2 to TRBJ2-3; 13 bases are a match to TRBD2. Germline values: CDR1 SGHTA, CDR2 FQGNSA. CDR3 length equals 15 residues. J gave up 10 bases and V 3 bases, and 7 bases lay outside the gene matches. The CDR3 coding sequence is TGTGCCAGCAGCTTGGACACTAGCGGGGGGGCCCCGCAGTATTTT. Protein sequence: CASSLDTSGGAPQYF.

The CDR3 coding sequence is TGTGCCAGCAGCACCGACCCACCGGGACAGGGTAGAAACACTGAAGCTTTCTTT. Translated, it gives CASSTDPPGQGRNTEAFF. The chain recombines TRBV9 with TRBJ1-1; 9 bases map to TRBD1. Germline loops: CDR1 SGDLS, CDR2 YYNGEE. CDR3 length: 18 amino acids. With V trimmed by 4 bases and J by 2 bases, 15 bases remained unmatched.

V gene TRBV6-4 combines with J gene TRBJ1-6; 8 nucleotides match TRBD1. Trimming removed 10 bases from V and 6 bases from J; junction bases left unmatched: 5. Germline CDR1 reads MRHNA; CDR2 reads SNTAGT. CDR3 length equals 13 residues. The CDR3 is CATRQGINSPLHF. CDR3 in DNA: TGTGCCACACGACAGGGGATTAATTCACCCCTCCACTTT.

This clone was seen just once. The CDR3 protein is CASSPRTSGSNEQFF. In nucleotides, the CDR3 is TGTGCCAGCAGCCCAAGGACTAGCGGCTCAAATGAGCAGTTCTTC. The J gene is TRBJ2-1, the V gene TRBV11-3, with 10 bases fitting TRBD2. The CDR3 is 15 amino acids. V gave up 5 bases and J gave up 7 bases; unmatched junction bases: 8. Germline loops: CDR1 SGHNT, CDR2 YENEEA.

This chain connects TRBV5-6 to TRBJ2-1; no reliable D call. The CDR3 length is 14 residues. The germline V gene encodes CDR1 SGHDT and CDR2 YYEEEE. With 5 bases removed from V and 0 bases from J, the gap between germline ends came to 9 bases. Here the CDR3 reads CASRPMSSYNEQFF. The CDR3 DNA is TGTGCCAGCAGGCCGATGAGCTCCTACAATGAGCAGTTCTTC.

The chain couples TRBV12-3 or TRBV12-4 to TRBJ1-1; D remains unclear. The germline V and J ends were trimmed by 1 base and 8 bases, with 11 bases remaining between them. CDR3 length: 13 amino acids. This CDR3 is CASSLGHSFEAFF. The CDR3 coding sequence is TGTGCCAGCAGTTTAGGGCATTCGTTCGAAGCTTTCTTT.

The chain carries TRBV5-6 and TRBJ2-2, with D tentatively TRBD2 (6 bases). The CDR3 extends over 17 amino acids. Trimming left V 1 base short and J 5 bases short, with 18 bases between. The germline CDR1 and CDR2 sequences are SGHDT and YYEEEE. The CDR3, as DNA: TGTGCCAGCAGCTTGTCAGCGACTAGGATAGGGACCGGGGAGCTGTTTTTT. It specifies CASSLSATRIGTGELFF.

The genes are TRBV29-1 and TRBJ2-5; D is ambiguous. This CDR3 has 10 amino acids. Per germline, CDR1 SQVTM and CDR2 ANQGSEA. V lost 5 bases, J lost 5 bases, and 6 bases lay in between. The CDR3 protein is CSVPFETQYF. CDR3 nucleotide sequence: TGCAGCGTTCCCTTCGAGACCCAGTACTTC.

The rearrangement joins TRBV18 to TRBJ2-6, with D tentatively TRBD2 (5 bases). Germline CDR1 reads KGHSH; CDR2 reads LQKENI. The CDR3 is made up of 17 amino acids. The V gene lost 2 bases and the J gene lost 0 bases, with 11 bases spanning the gap. In DNA, the CDR3 is TGTGCCAGCTCACCAGCGGGCGTAAACTCTGGGGCCAACGTCCTGACTTTC. Translation gives CASSPAGVNSGANVLTF.

This clone was counted once. The chain couples TRBV7-3 to TRBJ2-1, with 7 bases fitting TRBD1. The germline V gene has CDR1 SGHTA and CDR2 FQGTGA. J lost 8 bases, V lost 2 bases, and 3 bases had no gene match. The CDR3 is 13 amino acids. CDR3 coding DNA: TGTGCCAGCAGCTTATTAGGGGGCGATGAGCAGTTCTTC. It yields the protein CASSLLGGDEQFF.

Remarks on this clone: Sequence at one end of the junction differs from germline and may be a read error. The chain carries TRBV6-5 and TRBJ2-1; 10 bases match TRBD1. Per germline, CDR1 MNHEY and CDR2 SVGAGI. This CDR3 comprises 13 residues. The CDR3 region is CAGRTGGYNEQFF. The CDR3 DNA reads as TGTGCCGGCAGGACAGGGGGTTACAATGAGCAGTTCTTC.

This clone was seen a single time. The genes are TRBV27 and TRBJ2-1; 8 positions agree with TRBD1. The CDR3 contains 13 residues. Trimming took 4 bases from V and 10 from J; bases not matched to a gene: 6. Germline CDR1 reads MNHEY; CDR2 reads SMNVEV (reference sequence). The CDR3 reads CASSSGQGIEQFF. The CDR3 bases are TGTGCCAGCAGTTCAGGACAGGGTATAGAGCAGTTCTTC.

The CDR3 here is CAIGGGQPQHF. In DNA form, the CDR3 reads TGTGCCATCGGGGGGGGGCAGCCCCAGCATTTT. The chain links TRBV10-3 to TRBJ1-5; D is possibly TRBD1 (5 bases). This CDR3 region has 11 residues. Germline V gene lookup returns CDR1 ENHRY and CDR2 SYGVKD. The germline V and J ends were trimmed by 8 bases and 7 bases, with 9 bases remaining between them.

CDR3 nucleotide sequence: TGCGCCAGCAGCTTGGCCGGAGGAGGGACAGACATCACAGATACGCAGTATTTT. It translates to CASSLAGGGTDITDTQYF. The J gene is TRBJ2-3, the V gene TRBV5-1; perhaps TRBD1 as D (7 bases). The germline V and J ends were trimmed by 0 bases and 2 bases, with 19 bases remaining between them. Germline V gene data show CDR1 as SGHRS and CDR2 as YFSETQ. The CDR3 consists of 18 residues.

The J gene is TRBJ1-3, the V gene TRBV11-2; D possibly corresponds to TRBD1 (6 bases). CDR1 is SGHAT, CDR2 FQNNGV, per germline. V lost 2 bases and J 0 bases, leaving 11 bases between the germline ends. The CDR3 is 16 amino acids. CDR3 sequence (DNA): TGTGCCAGCAGCTTACTAGGCAGGGGCTCTGGAAACACCATATATTTT. This translates into CASSLLGRGSGNTIYF.

Worth noting for this clone: One end of the junction varies from germline; a read error may be responsible. This rearrangement joins TRBV5-6 to TRBJ1-2; the D gene is possibly TRBD1 (5 bases). The CDR3 covers 14 residues. CDR1 is SGHDT and CDR2 is YYEEEE in the germline V gene. The CDR3 loop is CASSSWGYSDRRHF. The CDR3 DNA follows: TGTGCCAGCAGCTCTTGGGGCTACTCGGACCGCCGACACTTC.

The chain employs TRBV4-3 and TRBJ2-7; maybe TRBD1 (6 bases). From germline, CDR1 is LGHNA and CDR2 YSLEER. Trimming stripped 3 bases from V and 3 bases from J, with 15 bases between. This CDR3 has 15 residues. The CDR3 sequence is CASSQDTGINYEQYF. CDR3 nucleotide sequence: TGCGCCAGCAGCCAGGACACAGGGATCAACTACGAGCAGTACTTC.